What follows describes a single T cell receptor beta chain. The study counted Cohort 3 donors as recovered given two negative PCRs, clearance, or symptom resolution. The source of the sample is a study of blood T cell repertoires in COVID-19. Overall study: Whether acute or convalescent, the COVID-19 samples came from the United States, Italy and Spain. From T cells, B-cell-depleted T cells, or PBMCs came the material, which was cDNA or gDNA.

Repertoires were generated with immunoSEQ multiplex PCR, while TCRdb's copy carries only in-frame clones and drops some. The repertoire has about 140,000 clones, around 79% of them found once; the top ten carry around 3.2%. The CDR3 has 14 residues. CDR1 and CDR2 from the germline V gene are ENHRY and SYGVKD. The V end was cut by 2 bases, the J end by 5 bases, with 12 bases between. This receptor was taken from a woman in her fifties or sixties who had recovered from COVID-19. The sample comprised PBMCs or T cells enriched from blood (not recorded which). This chain joins TRBV10-3 and TRBJ2-5, with D tentatively TRBD2 (7 bases). The CDR3 nucleotides read TGTGCCATCAGTGAGGAGGGGGGGTTGGAGACCCAGTACTTC. Translating gives CAISEEGGLETQYF.